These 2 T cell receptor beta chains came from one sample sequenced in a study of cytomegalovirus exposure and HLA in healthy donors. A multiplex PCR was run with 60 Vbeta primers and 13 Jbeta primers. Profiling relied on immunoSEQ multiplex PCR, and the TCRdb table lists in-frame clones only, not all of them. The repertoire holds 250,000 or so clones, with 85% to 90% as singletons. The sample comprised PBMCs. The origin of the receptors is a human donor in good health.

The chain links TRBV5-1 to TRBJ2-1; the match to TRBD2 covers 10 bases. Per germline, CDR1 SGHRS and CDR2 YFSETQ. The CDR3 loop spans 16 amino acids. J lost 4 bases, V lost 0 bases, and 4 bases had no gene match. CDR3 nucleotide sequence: TGCGCCAGCAGCTTGGAAGCGGGAGGGTTATACAATGAGCAGTTCTTC. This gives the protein CASSLEAGGLYNEQFF.

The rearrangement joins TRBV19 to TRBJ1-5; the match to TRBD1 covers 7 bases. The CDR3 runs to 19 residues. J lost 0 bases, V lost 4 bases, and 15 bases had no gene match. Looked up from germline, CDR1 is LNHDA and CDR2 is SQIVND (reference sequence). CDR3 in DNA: TGTGCCAGTAGTACCCTTGCCGGGACAGCCCAATATAGCAATCAGCCCCAGCATTTT. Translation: CASSTLAGTAQYSNQPQHF.